These 20 T cell receptor beta chains were all obtained from the same sample, sequenced in a study of T cells in Graves' hyperthyroidism and ophthalmopathy. Amplification of TCR beta CDR3 regions was performed using RNA transcripts as template. With the HTBI primer set, the TCR CDR3 went through a first round of RT-PCR. One entry per CDR3 protein, called by TCRdb with MiXCR from the multiplex PCR reads. The data show around 380,000 distinct CDR3 sequences, with approximately 13% seen just once and about a fifth held by the top ten. The material sequenced was blood. The receptors stem from a man aged 25 to 40 with Graves' hyperthyroidism that later progressed to Graves' ophthalmopathy.

The V gene is TRBV7-3, the J gene TRBJ2-1; the D is unclear. Germline values: CDR1 SGHTA, CDR2 FQGTGA. Trimming took off 2 bases at V and 8 bases at J, with 10 bases between the two ends. This CDR3 has 13 amino acids. CDR3 sequence: CASSLHSNHEQFF. The CDR3 nucleotides read TGTGCCAGCAGCTTACATAGCAACCATGAGCAGTTCTTC.

This clonotype has ten or more counts. This chain connects TRBV12-3 or TRBV12-4 to TRBJ1-5, with a possible D match to TRBD1 (5 bases). Trimming stripped 3 bases from V and 0 bases from J, with 9 bases between. The CDR3 is 15 residues long. CDR3 sequence: CASSFDRTSNQPQHF. CDR3 in DNA: TGTGCCAGCAGTTTTGACAGAACTAGCAATCAGCCCCAGCATTTT.

This clonotype was picked up a small number of times. This chain uses TRBV28 with TRBJ2-1; a possible D gene is TRBD2 (5 bases). The V gene's germline CDR1 is MDHEN and CDR2 SYDVKM. This CDR3 has 11 amino acids. V lost 4 bases and J lost 10, with 8 bases in between. CDR3 DNA sequence: TGTGCCAGCAGTTCACGGGGAGAGCAGTTCTTC. It translates to CASSSRGEQFF.

This clonotype was found many times. V and J are TRBV7-9 and TRBJ1-1; no firm D call. Per the germline V gene, CDR1 is SEHNR and CDR2 is FQNEAQ (reference sequence). Deletions cut 3 bases from V and 4 bases from J, with 9 bases between. The CDR3 runs 13 residues. The CDR3 bases are TGTGCCAGCAGCTTTCCCCTAGGCACTGAAGCTTTCTTT. The encoded protein is CASSFPLGTEAFF. The variable domain in full, completed from reference TRBV7-9 and TRBJ1-1, reads DTGVSQNPRHKITKRGQNVTFRCDPISEHNRLYWYRQTLGQGPEFLTYFQNEAQLEKSRLLSDRFSAERPKGSFSTLEIQRTEQGDSAMYLCASSFPLGTEAFFGQGTRLTVV.

The chain combines TRBV6-1 with TRBJ2-1; 10 nucleotides line up with TRBD1. The CDR3 covers 13 residues. Germline loops: CDR1 MNHNS, CDR2 SASEGT. The V segment lost 7 bases and the J segment 8 bases; nucleotides outside the gene matches: 5. The DNA for the CDR3 is TGTGCCAGCATGGGGACAGGGGTGGATGAGCAGTTCTTC. Translation gives CASMGTGVDEQFF.

This clonotype was observed a few times. The V and J genes are TRBV4-1 and TRBJ1-5; a possible D gene is TRBD1 (5 bases). The CDR3 is 20 amino acids. V was cut by 0 bases and J by 0 bases, with 21 bases left in between. Per the germline V gene, CDR1 is MGHRA and CDR2 is YSYEKL. This CDR3 is CASSQDWFEGVYLSNQPQHF. The CDR3, as DNA: TGCGCCAGCAGCCAAGACTGGTTCGAAGGGGTTTACCTTAGCAATCAGCCCCAGCATTTT.

As regards this clonotype: One end of the junction is discordant with germline, which a read error may explain. The V and J genes are TRBV2 and TRBJ2-5; 9 nucleotides align to TRBD2. The CDR3 contains 15 residues. CDR1 is SNHLY, CDR2 FYNNEI, per germline. The CDR3 is CASSEPGGGRETQCF. CDR3 in DNA: TGTGCCAGCAGTGAACCGGGGGGCGGGAGGGAGACCCAGTGCTTC. Together with reference TRBV2 and TRBJ2-5, the CDR3 gives the full variable domain: EPEVTQTPSHQVTQMGQEVILRCVPISNHLYFYWYRQILGQKVEFLVSFYNNEISEKSEIFDDQFSVERPDGSNFTLKIRSTKLEDSAMYFCASSEPGGGRETQCFGPGTRLLVL.

J is TRBJ2-2 and V is TRBV6-2 or TRBV6-3; D remains ambiguous. The V end was cut by 4 bases, the J end by 6 bases, with 12 bases between. Germline V gene sequence: CDR1 MNHEY, CDR2 SVGEGT. There are 14 residues in the CDR3. The CDR3 spells CASSSRREAGELFF. The CDR3 DNA reads as TGTGCCAGCAGTTCTCGCCGTGAGGCCGGGGAGCTGTTTTTT.

This clonotype was recorded many times. The rearrangement links TRBV7-9 to TRBJ2-4, with a weak D call TRBD2 (5 bases). The V and J ends lost 4 bases and 8 bases respectively, with 18 bases between them. The CDR3 length is 15 residues. The germline V gene encodes CDR1 SEHNR and CDR2 FQNEAQ (reference sequence). In DNA, the CDR3 is TGTGCCAGCAGCTCAGGACCGTCAATGAGGGACATTCAGTACTTC. The encoded protein is CASSSGPSMRDIQYF.

This clonotype was detected a few times. The CDR3 loop reads CASSPPGSDTGELFF. As DNA, the CDR3 is TGTGCCAGCAGCCCCCCCGGATCGGACACCGGGGAGCTGTTTTTT. V usage is TRBV9 and J usage is TRBJ2-2; D not resolved. Germline V gene data show CDR1 as SGDLS and CDR2 as YYNGEE. This CDR3 is built from 15 residues. With 4 bases removed from V and 3 bases from J, the gap between germline ends came to 13 bases. Full variable domain (rest looked up from reference TRBV9 and TRBJ2-2): DSGVTQTPKHLITATGQRVTLRCSPRSGDLSVYWYQQSLDQGLQFLIQYYNGEERAKGNILERFSAQQFPDLHSELNLSSLELGDSALYFCASSPPGSDTGELFFGEGSRLTVL.

In this sample, this clonotype turned up many times. The chain couples TRBV3-1 to TRBJ2-7; 7 positions match TRBD2. The J segment lost 6 bases and the V segment lost 0 bases, leaving 5 bases of the junction unmatched. The CDR3 runs 14 residues. Germline V CDR1 and CDR2: LGHDT, YNNKEL (reference sequence). Here the CDR3 reads CASSQDGGGGEQYF. DNA for the CDR3: TGTGCCAGCAGCCAAGATGGGGGGGGAGGCGAGCAGTACTTC.

The rearrangement links TRBV18 to TRBJ1-2; D gene ambiguous. Trimming took off 0 bases at V and 1 base at J, with 12 bases between the two ends. This CDR3 spans 16 amino acids. The germline V gene encodes CDR1 KGHSH and CDR2 LQKENI. The chain's CDR3 is CASSPPGQDFNYGYTF. The CDR3 DNA follows: TGTGCCAGCTCACCACCGGGCCAGGATTTTAACTATGGCTACACCTTC.

V and J are TRBV4-1 and TRBJ1-3; D uncertain. The V and J ends lost 0 bases and 8 bases respectively, with 17 bases between them. The CDR3 loop spans 16 amino acids. CDR1 is MGHRA, CDR2 YSYEKL, per germline. The CDR3: CASSQEGQQFSDTIYF. The CDR3 DNA reads TGCGCCAGCAGCCAAGAAGGCCAACAGTTCTCAGACACCATATATTTT.

This clonotype was seen repeatedly, ten times or more. This chain joins TRBV2 and TRBJ1-4; D might be TRBD1 (6 bases). The CDR3 totals 16 residues. Germline V gives CDR1 SNHLY, CDR2 FYNNEI. The V end was cut by 4 bases, the J end by 0 bases, with 12 bases between. The CDR3 region has the DNA TGTGCCAGCAGTGGGGGACATCCAGCAACTAATGAAAAACTGTTTTTT. It codes for CASSGGHPATNEKLFF.

This clonotype has a count of ten or more. The chain is built from TRBV28 and TRBJ2-3; no firm D call. The CDR3 has 14 residues. Germline V lookup: CDR1 MDHEN, CDR2 SYDVKM. V was clipped by 6 bases and J by 0 bases, with 10 bases between them. CDR3 nucleotides: TGTGCCAGCAGCACACAGCCTAGCACAGATACGCAGTATTTT. It specifies CASSTQPSTDTQYF.

This clonotype was counted many times. The chain couples TRBV2 to TRBJ1-4, with TRBD1 matching over 7 bases. CDR3 size: 13 residues. Trimming removed 4 bases from V and 10 bases from J; junction bases left unmatched: 6. Germline values: CDR1 SNHLY, CDR2 FYNNEI. CDR3 in DNA: TGTGCCAGCAGTGGAGAACGGACAGGAAAACTGTTTTTT. Translated, it gives CASSGERTGKLFF.

At least ten counts were recorded for this clonotype. The chain joins TRBV3-1 to TRBJ2-5; 9 bases line up with TRBD2. The V gene end was trimmed by 1 base and the J gene end by 3 bases; junction bases not matched to a gene: 3. Germline V gene lookup returns CDR1 LGHDT and CDR2 YNNKEL (reference sequence). This CDR3 is built from 15 residues. CDR3 in amino acids: CASSQVGGGEETQYF. The CDR3 coding sequence is TGTGCCAGCAGCCAAGTCGGCGGGGGGGAAGAGACCCAGTACTTC.

This clonotype was picked up many times. CDR3 DNA sequence: TGTGCCAGCACCGGACAGGGCGACGAGCAGTACTTC. Amino acids: CASTGQGDEQYF. This chain links TRBV6-2 or TRBV6-3 with TRBJ2-7; 8 bases match TRBD1. The junction had 4 bases not matched to a gene; V was cut back by 7 bases and J by 5 bases. The CDR3 runs 12 residues. Germline assignment: CDR1 MNHEY and CDR2 SVGEGT.

Turning to this clonotype: Being one base from a much bigger clone, this may be a read error. This chain joins TRBV27 and TRBJ1-6, with D hard to call. CDR1 is MNHEY and CDR2 is SMNVEV in the germline V gene (reference sequence). This CDR3 comprises 16 residues. The CDR3 loop is CTSSLLGSSYNSPLHF. In DNA, the CDR3 is TGTACCAGCAGTTTATTAGGCAGCTCCTATAATTCACCCCTCCACTTT.

The chain joins TRBV6-6 to TRBJ1-2, with a weak D call TRBD1 (5 bases). V gave up 0 bases and J gave up 6 bases, with 11 bases separating them. CDR1 MNHNY and CDR2 SVGAGI come from the germline V gene (reference sequence). The CDR3 consists of 14 residues. Here the CDR3 reads CASSYSSGHDGYTF. CDR3 nucleotide sequence: TGTGCCAGCAGTTACTCGTCAGGGCACGATGGCTACACCTTC.